These 18 T cell receptor beta chains originate from one sample sequenced in a study of blood T cells in healthy people across ages. The use of a sample-barcoded 5' primer and a J-beta primer mix characterized a second PCR of about 6 to 12 cycles. TCRdb reprocessed the 5' RACE reads via MiXCR and lists one record per CDR3 protein. The table records about 1.5 million distinct CDR3 sequences, 42% of them present only once. Sequencing was carried out using blood. The receptors shown here come from a woman between 18 and 29 years old in good health.

This clonotype was detected many times. The chain is built from TRBV29-1 and TRBJ2-4, with no clear D. The CDR3 has 13 amino acids. Germline CDR1 is SQVTM and CDR2 is ANQGSEA. The germline V and J ends were trimmed by 4 bases and 2 bases, with 9 bases remaining between them. The CDR3, as DNA: TGCAGCGTTGGGCTGAAGACCAAAAACATTCAGTACTTC. Residues: CSVGLKTKNIQYF.

The chain is built from TRBV20-1 and TRBJ2-3, with D perhaps matching TRBD1 (6 bases). Trimming took off 5 bases at V and 2 bases at J, with 23 bases between the two ends. Germline V gene data show CDR1 as DFQATT and CDR2 as SNEGSKA (reference sequence). The CDR3 has 17 amino acids. CDR3 DNA: TGCAGTGCTTCACCCCCAGCGGCAGGGGTTTTCACAGATACGCAGTATTTT. This sequence encodes CSASPPAAGVFTDTQYF.

This clonotype has a handful of counts. The chain combines TRBV10-3 with TRBJ1-2; TRBD1 is a possible D gene (6 bases). Trimming shortened V by 10 bases and J by 7 bases, and 16 bases separated the two germline ends. In germline, CDR1 is ENHRY, CDR2 SYGVKD. The CDR3 extends over 12 amino acids. CDR3 sequence: CATLARGLGYTF. The CDR3 DNA sequence: TGTGCCACCCTCGCGCGGGGGCTTGGCTACACCTTC.

The V and J genes are TRBV6-5 and TRBJ2-2; possible D gene TRBD1, 6 bases. Germline V gene data show CDR1 as MNHEY and CDR2 as SVGAGI. V lost 0 bases, J lost 5 bases, and 13 bases lay in between. The CDR3 totals 16 residues. CDR3 protein: CASSYSQGGWTGELFF. The CDR3 coding sequence is TGTGCCAGCAGTTACTCACAGGGCGGCTGGACCGGGGAGCTGTTTTTT.

About this clonotype itself: The junction and the germline gene differ at one end; a read error may be behind it. The rearrangement joins TRBV7-2 to TRBJ2-4; D gene uncertain. Germline V lookup: CDR1 SGHTA, CDR2 FQGNSA. This CDR3 comprises 18 residues. CDR3 coding DNA: TGTGCCAGCAGATTAGGGTTCAGTTTTGTCCAAGCCAAAAACATTCAGTACTTC. Its protein product is CASRLGFSFVQAKNIQYF. Full variable domain (outside the CDR3, taken from reference TRBV7-2 and TRBJ2-4): GAGVSQSPSNKVTEKGKDVELRCDPISGHTALYWYRQSLGQGLEFLIYFQGNSAPDKSGLPSDRFSAERTGGSVSTLTIQRTQQEDSAVYLCASRLGFSFVQAKNIQYFGAGTRLSVL.

This chain links TRBV28 with TRBJ2-4, with D perhaps being TRBD1 or TRBD2 (5 bases each). Germline V CDR1 and CDR2: MDHEN, SYDVKM. The CDR3 length is 15 residues. The V gene lost 4 bases and the J gene lost 6 bases, with 16 bases spanning the gap. CDR3 amino acids: CASSSEGRILNIQYF. CDR3 nucleotides: TGTGCCAGCAGTTCCGAGGGGCGAATCTTAAACATTCAGTACTTC.

The rearrangement links TRBV29-1 to TRBJ1-2; 9 bases match TRBD1. The V segment lost 0 bases and the J segment 7 bases; nucleotides outside the gene matches: 6. This CDR3 is 14 amino acids long. CDR1 and CDR2 from the germline V gene are SQVTM and ANQGSEA. This CDR3 is CSVEDPQGAVGYTF. CDR3 sequence (DNA): TGCAGCGTTGAAGACCCACAGGGGGCGGTTGGCTACACCTTC.

This clonotype was observed once. This chain links TRBV7-9 with TRBJ2-5, with D unresolved. Germline CDR1 is SEHNR and CDR2 is FQNEAQ (reference sequence). The ends were cut back, 2 bases at V and 1 base at J, with 20 bases in the middle. The CDR3 runs to 18 residues. The DNA of the CDR3 is TGTGCCAGCAGCTTAAAGACCCTGGGCCGATCCGTCCAAGAGACCCAGTACTTC. Its translation: CASSLKTLGRSVQETQYF.

This chain connects TRBV7-8 to TRBJ2-2; D may be TRBD2 (6 bases). The V end lost 0 bases, the J end lost 1 base, and 12 bases lay between the germline ends. Germline assignment: CDR1 SGHVS and CDR2 FQNEAQ. This CDR3 is 17 amino acids long. The CDR3 DNA sequence: TGTGCCAGCAGCTTAGCGCAGCTAGCGAGGAACACCGGGGAGCTGTTTTTT. It specifies CASSLAQLARNTGELFF.

The table lists this clonotype with a few counts. This chain uses TRBV11-2 with TRBJ2-3; tentatively, D is TRBD1 or TRBD2 (5 bases each). The germline V and J ends were trimmed by 5 bases and 2 bases, with 11 bases remaining between them. The CDR3 sequence is 14 residues long. Looked up from germline, CDR1 is SGHAT and CDR2 is FQNNGV. In DNA, the CDR3 is TGTGCCAGCAGCATGGGACCATACACAGATACGCAGTATTTT. Translated, it gives CASSMGPYTDTQYF.

This clonotype has more than one count but fewer than ten. The chain combines TRBV12-3 or TRBV12-4 with TRBJ2-3; D perhaps matches TRBD2 (6 bases). The CDR3 loop spans 15 amino acids. Trimming removed 7 bases at V and 1 base at J, with 15 bases between. The CDR3: CASTSFASGTDTQYF. CDR3 in DNA: TGTGCCAGCACTTCGTTTGCTAGCGGCACAGATACGCAGTATTTT.

This clonotype was counted a few times. V and J are TRBV29-1 and TRBJ1-5; maybe TRBD1 (5 bases). The germline gives CDR1 SQVTM, CDR2 ANQGSEA. CDR3 length: 13 residues. V dropped 6 bases and J dropped 0 bases, with 9 bases sitting between them. The CDR3 is CSVQEDSNQPQHF. The CDR3 DNA sequence: TGCAGCGTACAGGAGGATAGCAATCAGCCCCAGCATTTT.

In its sample, this clonotype was seen a few times. DNA of the CDR3: TGCAGTGCTAGAGTCCAGAATGAAAAACTGTTTTTT. This encodes CSARVQNEKLFF. The rearrangement uses TRBV20-1 and TRBJ1-4, with D hard to call. The V end was cut by 1 base, the J end by 5 bases, with 5 bases between. Per the germline V gene, CDR1 is DFQATT and CDR2 is SNEGSKA (reference sequence). The CDR3 totals 12 residues.

The chain links TRBV12-3 or TRBV12-4 to TRBJ1-5; a possible D gene is TRBD1 (5 bases). The CDR3 runs 14 residues. V lost 8 bases and J 7 bases, leaving 18 bases between the germline ends. The CDR3 loop is CASSPFSGQQPQHF. For the CDR3, the DNA is TGTGCCAGCTCCCCTTTCTCGGGGCAACAGCCCCAGCATTTT.

This clonotype has ten or more counts. This chain connects TRBV15 to TRBJ2-5; 9 nucleotides match TRBD2. The CDR3 sequence is 15 residues long. Germline V lookup: CDR1 LNHNV, CDR2 YYDKDF (reference sequence). With 0 bases clipped from V and 11 bases from J, the junction kept 10 bases outside the gene matches. CDR3 residues: CATSRDFAGGVEQYF. The CDR3 DNA reads TGTGCCACCAGCAGAGATTTTGCGGGAGGGGTTGAGCAGTACTTC.

The chain couples TRBV24-1 to TRBJ2-1; no definite D call. V lost 7 bases and J 4 bases, leaving 7 bases between the germline ends. CDR3 length: 12 residues. Germline V gene lookup returns CDR1 KGHDR and CDR2 SFDVKD. The CDR3 coding sequence is TGTGCCACCAGGGATGCTTACAATGAGCAGTTCTTC. Translating gives CATRDAYNEQFF.

This clonotype was observed a few times. The chain links TRBV6-1 to TRBJ2-5, with 8 bases matching TRBD2. The germline CDR1 and CDR2 sequences are MNHNS and SASEGT. The CDR3 has 17 amino acids. The J segment lost 0 bases and the V segment lost 5 bases, leaving 11 bases of the junction unmatched. CDR3 sequence (DNA): TGTGCCAGCAGTACAGCCCTTAGCGGGATGTACCAAGAGACCCAGTACTTC. Protein: CASSTALSGMYQETQYF.

This clonotype was detected a few times. This chain links TRBV29-1 with TRBJ2-3, with 9 bases aligning to TRBD1. CDR1 SQVTM and CDR2 ANQGSEA come from the germline V gene. Trimming cost V 7 bases and J 1 base; bases outside gene matches: 9. The CDR3 is 15 amino acids. The CDR3 coding sequence is TGCAGCGCCGAGGGACAGGGAGGAGGCACAGATACGCAGTATTTT. Its protein is CSAEGQGGGTDTQYF.